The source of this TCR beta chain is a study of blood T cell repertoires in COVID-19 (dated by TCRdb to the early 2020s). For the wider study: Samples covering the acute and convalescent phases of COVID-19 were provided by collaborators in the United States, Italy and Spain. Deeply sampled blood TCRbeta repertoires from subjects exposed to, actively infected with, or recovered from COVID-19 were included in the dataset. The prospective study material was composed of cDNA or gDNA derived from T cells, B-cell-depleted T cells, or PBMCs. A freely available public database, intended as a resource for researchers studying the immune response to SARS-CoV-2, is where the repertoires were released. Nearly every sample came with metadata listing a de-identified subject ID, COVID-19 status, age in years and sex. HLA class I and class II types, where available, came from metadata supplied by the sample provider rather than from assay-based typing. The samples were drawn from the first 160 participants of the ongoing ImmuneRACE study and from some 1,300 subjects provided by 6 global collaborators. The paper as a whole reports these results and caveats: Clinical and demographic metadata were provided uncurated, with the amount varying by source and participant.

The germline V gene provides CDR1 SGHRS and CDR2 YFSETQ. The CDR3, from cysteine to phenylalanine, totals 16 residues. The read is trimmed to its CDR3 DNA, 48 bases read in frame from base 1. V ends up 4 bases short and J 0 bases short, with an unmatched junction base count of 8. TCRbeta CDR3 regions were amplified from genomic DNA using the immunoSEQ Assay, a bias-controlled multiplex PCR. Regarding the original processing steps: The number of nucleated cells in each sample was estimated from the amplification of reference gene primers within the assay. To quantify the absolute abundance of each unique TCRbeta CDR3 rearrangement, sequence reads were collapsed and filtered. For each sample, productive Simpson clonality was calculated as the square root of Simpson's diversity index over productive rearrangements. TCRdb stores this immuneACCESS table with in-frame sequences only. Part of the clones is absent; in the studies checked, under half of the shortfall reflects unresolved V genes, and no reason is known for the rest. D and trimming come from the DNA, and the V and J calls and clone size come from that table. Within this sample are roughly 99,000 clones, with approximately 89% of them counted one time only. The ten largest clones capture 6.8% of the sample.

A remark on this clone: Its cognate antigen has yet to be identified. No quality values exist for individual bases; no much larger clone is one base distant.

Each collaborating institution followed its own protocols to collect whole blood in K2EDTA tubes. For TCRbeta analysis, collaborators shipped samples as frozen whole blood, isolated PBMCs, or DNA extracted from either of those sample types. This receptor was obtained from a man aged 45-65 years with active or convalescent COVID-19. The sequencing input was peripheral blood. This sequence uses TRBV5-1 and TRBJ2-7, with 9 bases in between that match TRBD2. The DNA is TGCGCCAGCAGCAACGCACTAGCGGGTTTCTCCTACGAGCAGTACTTC. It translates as CASSNALAGFSYEQYF.